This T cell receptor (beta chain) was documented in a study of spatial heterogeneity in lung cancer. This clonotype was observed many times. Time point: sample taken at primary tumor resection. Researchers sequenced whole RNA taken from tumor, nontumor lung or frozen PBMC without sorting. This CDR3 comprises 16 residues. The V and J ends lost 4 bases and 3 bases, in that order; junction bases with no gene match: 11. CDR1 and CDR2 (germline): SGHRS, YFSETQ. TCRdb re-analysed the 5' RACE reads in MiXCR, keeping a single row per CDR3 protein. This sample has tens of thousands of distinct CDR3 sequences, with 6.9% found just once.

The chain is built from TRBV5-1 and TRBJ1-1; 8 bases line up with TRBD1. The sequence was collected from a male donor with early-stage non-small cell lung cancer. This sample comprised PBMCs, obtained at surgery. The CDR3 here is CASSPGQGPSYTEAFF. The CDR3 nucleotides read TGCGCCAGCAGCCCAGGACAGGGCCCGAGCTACACTGAAGCTTTCTTT. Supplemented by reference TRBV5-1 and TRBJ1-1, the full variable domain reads KAGVTQTPRYLIKTRGQQVTLSCSPISGHRSVSWYQQTPGQGLQFLFEYFSETQRNKGNFPGRFSGRQFSNSRSEMNVSTLELGDSALYLCASSPGQGPSYTEAFFGQGTRLTVV.